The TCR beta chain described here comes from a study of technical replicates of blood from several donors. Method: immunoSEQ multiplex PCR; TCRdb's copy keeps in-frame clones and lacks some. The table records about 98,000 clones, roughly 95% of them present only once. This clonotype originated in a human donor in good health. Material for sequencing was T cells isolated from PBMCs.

The CDR3 reads CASRSAGYEQYF. DNA of the CDR3: TGTGCCAGCAGGTCAGCGGGGTACGAGCAGTACTTC. The chain recombines TRBV28 with TRBJ2-7, with 7 bases lining up with TRBD2. With V trimmed by 6 bases and J by 4 bases, 3 bases remained unmatched. The CDR3 runs to 12 residues. Germline V gene sequence: CDR1 MDHEN, CDR2 SYDVKM.